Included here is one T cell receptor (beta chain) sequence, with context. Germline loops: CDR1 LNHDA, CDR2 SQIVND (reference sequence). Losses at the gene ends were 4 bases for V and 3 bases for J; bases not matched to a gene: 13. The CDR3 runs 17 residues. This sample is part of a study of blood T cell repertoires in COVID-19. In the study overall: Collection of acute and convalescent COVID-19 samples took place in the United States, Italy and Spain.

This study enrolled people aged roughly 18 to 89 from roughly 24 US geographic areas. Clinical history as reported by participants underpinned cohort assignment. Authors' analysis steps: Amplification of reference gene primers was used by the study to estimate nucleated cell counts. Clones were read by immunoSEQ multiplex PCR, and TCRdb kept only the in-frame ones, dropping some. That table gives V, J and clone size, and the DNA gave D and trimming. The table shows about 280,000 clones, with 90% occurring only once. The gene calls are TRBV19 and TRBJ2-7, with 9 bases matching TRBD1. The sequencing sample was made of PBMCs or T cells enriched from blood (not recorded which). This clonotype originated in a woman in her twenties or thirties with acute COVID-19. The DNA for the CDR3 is TGTGCCAGTAGTACAGCGGAAGAGACAGGGGGGCTCTACGAGCAGTACTTC. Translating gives CASSTAEETGGLYEQYF.